This T cell receptor beta chain was recorded in a study of resident and recirculating memory T cells in vitiligo. Measured with immunoSEQ multiplex PCR; TCRdb has only the in-frame clones, and not every one. This table holds tens of thousands of clones, roughly 94% found once. In germline, CDR1 is SGDLS, CDR2 YYNGEE. Trimming cost V 4 bases and J 3 bases; bases outside gene matches: 9. This CDR3 has 15 residues. This TCR came from a male donor with vitiligo. The sequenced material came from blood. This chain uses TRBV9 with TRBJ2-7; TRBD1 matches 8 bases. The CDR3 DNA follows: TGTGCCAGCAGCCCGCAGGGGGCGGGATTCTACGAGCAGTACTTC. Translation gives CASSPQGAGFYEQYF.